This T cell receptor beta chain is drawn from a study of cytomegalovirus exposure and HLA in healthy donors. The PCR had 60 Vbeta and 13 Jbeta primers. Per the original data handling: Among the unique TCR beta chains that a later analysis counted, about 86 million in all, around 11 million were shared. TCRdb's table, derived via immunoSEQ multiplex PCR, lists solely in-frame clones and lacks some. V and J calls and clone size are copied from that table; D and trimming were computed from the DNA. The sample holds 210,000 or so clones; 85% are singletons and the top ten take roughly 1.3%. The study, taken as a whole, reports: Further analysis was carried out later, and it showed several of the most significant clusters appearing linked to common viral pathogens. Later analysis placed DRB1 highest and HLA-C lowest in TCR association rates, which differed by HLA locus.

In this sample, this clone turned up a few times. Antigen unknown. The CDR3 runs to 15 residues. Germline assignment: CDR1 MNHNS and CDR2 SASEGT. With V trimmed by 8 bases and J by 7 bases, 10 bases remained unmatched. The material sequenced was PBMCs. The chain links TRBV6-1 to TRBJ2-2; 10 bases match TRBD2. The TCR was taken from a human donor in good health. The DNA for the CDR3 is TGTGCCAGCGTTGGGCTAGCGGGAGTCAGCGGGGAGCTGTTTTTT. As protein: CASVGLAGVSGELFF.